The 18 T cell receptor beta chains below all came from one sample that was sequenced in a study of blood T cell repertoires in COVID-19. Clones were sequenced by immunoSEQ multiplex PCR, and TCRdb holds only the in-frame ones, with some missing. The table lists 230,000 or so clones, approximately 83% of them singletons. Sequenced material: peripheral blood. The receptors here all came from a man aged 45 to 65 with active or convalescent COVID-19.

V gene TRBV19 combines with J gene TRBJ1-2; D not resolved. Trimming removed 11 bases at V and 4 bases at J, with 17 bases between. This CDR3 is built from 13 residues. Germline CDR1 LNHDA, CDR2 SQIVND (reference sequence). The CDR3: CAQSGVELYGYTF. The CDR3 bases are TGTGCCCAGAGCGGGGTCGAACTCTATGGCTACACCTTC.

The rearrangement uses TRBV5-1 and TRBJ2-7, with D tentatively TRBD2 (6 bases). Germline V gives CDR1 SGHRS, CDR2 YFSETQ. The CDR3 length is 14 residues. Trimming removed 4 bases from V and 2 bases from J, with 13 bases in between. The CDR3 sequence: CASSPDPGAYEQYF. The CDR3 nucleotides are TGCGCCAGCAGCCCGGACCCGGGAGCCTACGAGCAGTACTTC.

The chain links TRBV5-6 to TRBJ2-5; 9 nucleotides align to TRBD1. The V and J ends lost 4 bases and 4 bases, in that order; junction bases with no gene match: 8. This CDR3 region has 15 residues. The germline CDR1 and CDR2 sequences are SGHDT and YYEEEE. The CDR3 region has the DNA TGTGCCAGCAGCGCATACAGGGGGCTGGGAGAGACCCAGTACTTC. Translating it yields CASSAYRGLGETQYF.

In this sample, this clone turned up a few times. The chain combines TRBV4-1 with TRBJ1-2; D is perhaps TRBD1 (5 bases). V gave up 0 bases and J gave up 4 bases, with 18 bases separating them. The CDR3 consists of 17 residues. Germline loops: CDR1 MGHRA, CDR2 YSYEKL. CDR3 nucleotide sequence: TGCGCCAGCAGCCAAGATCGAGGCTACAGGTCCCTCTATGGCTACACCTTC. Amino acids: CASSQDRGYRSLYGYTF.

This chain uses TRBV5-5 with TRBJ1-6, with TRBD1 matching 7 bases. Germline CDR1 reads SGHKS; CDR2 reads YYEKEE (reference sequence). The CDR3 totals 14 residues. After removal of 3 bases from V and 7 bases from J, the junction contained 4 bases not matched to a gene. The CDR3 DNA is TGTGCCAGCAGCTACGGGACAGTGAATTCACCCCTCCACTTT. Protein product: CASSYGTVNSPLHF.

The V gene is TRBV7-6, the J gene TRBJ2-7; possible D gene TRBD1, 6 bases. The germline CDR1 and CDR2 sequences are SGHVS and FNYEAQ. Trimming took 3 bases from V and 3 from J, leaving 15 bases between them. CDR3 length: 15 amino acids. CDR3 nucleotide sequence: TGTGCCAGCAGCTTCACCGGGACACTGGGCTACGAGCAGTACTTC. It encodes CASSFTGTLGYEQYF. Complete variable domain (other parts from reference TRBV7-6 and TRBJ2-7): GAGVSQSPRYKVTKRGQDVALRCDPISGHVSLYWYRQALGQGPEFLTYFNYEAQQDKSGLPNDRFSAERPEGSISTLTIQRTEQRDSAMYRCASSFTGTLGYEQYFGPGTRLTVT.

CDR3 sequence: CASSLEGNRPPLHF. CDR3 nucleotides: TGTGCCAGCAGTTTGGAGGGGAATAGACCACCCCTCCACTTT. The chain carries TRBV28 and TRBJ1-6, with a possible D match to TRBD1 (5 bases). The CDR3 totals 14 residues. Germline CDR1 MDHEN, CDR2 SYDVKM. V shed 3 bases and J shed 11 bases, with 14 bases lying between them.

J is TRBJ1-4 and V is TRBV4-3; D is possibly TRBD1 (5 bases). The CDR3 runs to 16 residues. Germline V gene data show CDR1 as LGHNA and CDR2 as YSLEER. V lost 2 bases to trimming and J lost 6 bases, with 16 bases between them. The CDR3 loop reads CASSQYSGGLDEKLFF. CDR3 DNA: TGCGCCAGCAGCCAATACTCCGGGGGATTAGATGAAAAACTGTTTTTT.

The chain is built from TRBV19 and TRBJ1-2; no clear D. Looked up from germline, CDR1 is LNHDA and CDR2 is SQIVND (reference sequence). V was cut by 3 bases and J by 2 bases, with 7 bases left in between. There are 13 residues in the CDR3. The CDR3 coding sequence is TGTGCCAGTAGTATTCCAGGCAACTATGGCTACACCTTC. Residues: CASSIPGNYGYTF.

The CDR3 here is CASSLATARTEAFF. CDR3 sequence (DNA): TGTGCCAGCAGCTTGGCGACAGCGAGGACTGAAGCTTTCTTT. V is TRBV5-6 and J is TRBJ1-1, with a possible D match to TRBD1 (5 bases). This CDR3 has 14 amino acids. V lost 0 bases to trimming and J lost 5 bases, with 11 bases between them. Germline V gene data show CDR1 as SGHDT and CDR2 as YYEEEE. The full variable domain, its missing parts supplied by reference TRBV5-6 and TRBJ1-1, is DAGVTQSPTHLIKTRGQQVTLRCSPKSGHDTVSWYQQALGQGPQFIFQYYEEEERQRGNFPDRFSGHQFPNYSSELNVNALLLGDSALYLCASSLATARTEAFFGQGTRLTVV.

The chain has TRBV7-9 and TRBJ2-1, with 11 bases matching TRBD1. The CDR3 runs 15 residues. CDR1 is SEHNR and CDR2 is FQNEAQ in the germline V gene (reference sequence). After removal of 5 bases from V and 4 bases from J, the junction contained 4 bases not matched to a gene. CDR3: CASSPGQGVYNEQFF. DNA of the CDR3: TGTGCCAGCAGCCCGGGACAGGGGGTTTACAATGAGCAGTTCTTC.

The V gene is TRBV14, the J gene TRBJ2-6; TRBD1 aligns across 7 bases. The V gene's germline CDR1 is SGHDN and CDR2 FVKESK. The CDR3 totals 18 residues. J lost 0 bases, V lost 1 base, and 6 bases had no gene match. DNA of the CDR3: TGTGCCAGCAGCCAAGGACAGGGCTACGGCTCTGGGGCCAACGTCCTGACTTTC. Protein product: CASSQGQGYGSGANVLTF.

Only one count was recorded for this clone. This could be a read error, since a much larger clone is one nucleotide away. The rearrangement joins TRBV7-9 to TRBJ1-6, with 7 bases aligning to TRBD1. This CDR3 spans 14 amino acids. Trimming took 5 bases from V and 5 from J; bases not matched to a gene: 3. Germline CDR1 reads SEHNR; CDR2 reads FQNEAQ (reference sequence). In DNA form, the CDR3 reads TGTGCCAGCAGCCCCGGGACAGATAATTCACCCCTCCACTTT. Its protein product is CASSPGTDNSPLHF.

This clone showed up just a few times. This chain joins TRBV2 and TRBJ1-5, with TRBD1 as a possible D gene (5 bases). Germline V gene sequence: CDR1 SNHLY, CDR2 FYNNEI. Deletions cut 4 bases from V and 5 bases from J, with 15 bases between. The CDR3 is made up of 15 amino acids. The CDR3 nucleotides read TGTGCCAGCAGTGTAAGGTCAGGGTTGGATCAGCCCCAGCATTTT. It is translated as CASSVRSGLDQPQHF.

The chain joins TRBV4-2 to TRBJ1-3, with 7 bases lining up with TRBD1. The germline CDR1 and CDR2 sequences are LGHNA and YNFKEQ. The CDR3 runs to 15 residues. The V and J ends lost 4 bases and 6 bases, in that order; junction bases with no gene match: 9. CDR3 residues: CASSRTGGEQNTIYF. The CDR3 DNA follows: TGTGCCAGCAGCCGGACAGGCGGCGAACAAAACACCATATATTTT.

The gene calls are TRBV4-2 and TRBJ2-5; the match to TRBD1 covers 7 bases. The CDR3 length is 15 residues. The ends lost 2 bases at V and 5 bases at J; junction bases unmatched: 8. Germline values: CDR1 LGHNA, CDR2 YNFKEQ. The CDR3 reads CASSQPQGSGETQYF. The CDR3 nucleotides read TGTGCCAGCAGCCAACCACAGGGGTCGGGGGAGACCCAGTACTTC.

The table lists this clone with a count of one. V gene TRBV19 combines with J gene TRBJ1-2; 7 bases fit TRBD1. Germline CDR1 LNHDA, CDR2 SQIVND (reference sequence). The CDR3 covers 19 residues. Trimming took 0 bases from V and 3 from J; bases not matched to a gene: 16. CDR3 nucleotides: TGTGCCAGTAGTATAGATGCCCTCCTCTACGACAGGGTCGACTATGGCTACACCTTC. Translating gives CASSIDALLYDRVDYGYTF.

The rearrangement links TRBV5-5 to TRBJ1-2; TRBD1 agrees at 11 bases. V lost 4 bases to trimming and J lost 5 bases; unmatched junction nucleotides: 13. The CDR3 has 17 residues. Germline V CDR1 and CDR2: SGHKS, YYEKEE (reference sequence). CDR3 loop: CASSPSFLGQGVYGYTF. CDR3 DNA sequence: TGTGCCAGCAGCCCGTCTTTCTTGGGACAGGGGGTTTATGGCTACACCTTC.